The clone carrying this T cell receptor (beta chain) was seen many times. The antigen is unknown. The authors' processing: Building a distant-metastasis classifier for papillary thyroid cancer drew on CDR3 differences across clinicopathological groups. TCRdb re-called clones from the PCR reads using MiXCR. The V and J calls reflect TCRdb's pipeline rather than the authors' work. The sample yields 20,000 to 25,000 clones, just over 14% seen once. V lost 4 bases and J lost 5, with 21 bases in between. The germline CDR1 and CDR2 sequences are ENHRY and SYGVKD. This CDR3 spans 16 amino acids. This specimen belongs to a study of metastatic and nonmetastatic thyroid tumors. Study-wide context: Repertoires were compared across blood and tumor or nodule tissue from malignant and benign thyroid patients.

No treatment of any kind had been given to any patient before thyroid surgery. Regarding the study as a whole: Malignant thyroid tumors reportedly had TCR beta diversity that was significantly higher than in benign nodules, in blood and tumor.

The chain joins TRBV10-3 to TRBJ2-7; maybe TRBD1 (7 bases). The sequenced sample consisted of tumor tissue. The source is a female donor with papillary thyroid cancer or a benign thyroid nodule (not recorded which). Some clones in this sample may be carry-over from other donors' samples. CDR3 in amino acids: CAISGLQGQGEDEQYF. The CDR3 DNA reads TGTGCCATCAGTGGATTACAGGGCCAGGGGGAGGACGAGCAGTACTTC.